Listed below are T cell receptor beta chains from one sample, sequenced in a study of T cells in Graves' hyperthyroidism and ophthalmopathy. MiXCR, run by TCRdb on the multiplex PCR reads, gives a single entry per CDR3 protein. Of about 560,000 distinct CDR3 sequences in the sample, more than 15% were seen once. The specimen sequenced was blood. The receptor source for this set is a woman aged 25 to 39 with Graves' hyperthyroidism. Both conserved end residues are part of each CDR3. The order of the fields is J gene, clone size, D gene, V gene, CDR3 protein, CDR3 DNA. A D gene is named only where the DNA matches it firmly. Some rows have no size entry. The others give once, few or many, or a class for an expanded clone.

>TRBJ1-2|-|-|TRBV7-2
CASSRRGGLGYGYTF
TGTGCCAGCAGCCGGAGGGGGGGCCTCGGCTATGGCTACACCTTC
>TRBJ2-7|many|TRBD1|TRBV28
CASSLTRDRAYEQYF
TGTGCCAGCAGTCTGACCCGGGACAGAGCCTACGAGCAGTACTTC
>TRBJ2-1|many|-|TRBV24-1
CATPWKARESNEQFF
TGTGCCACGCCCTGGAAGGCCAGGGAGTCCAATGAGCAGTTCTTC
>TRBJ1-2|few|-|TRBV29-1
CSVYDGDGYTF
TGCAGCGTTTATGACGGAGATGGCTACACCTTC
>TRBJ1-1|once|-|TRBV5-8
CASSLGTAPATEAFF
TGTGCCAGCAGCTTGGGGACAGCCCCCGCCACTGAAGCTTTCTTT
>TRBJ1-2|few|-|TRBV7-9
CASSRLQGYTF
TGTGCCAGCAGTCGTCTACAGGGCTACACCTTC
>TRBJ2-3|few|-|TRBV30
CAWSHGATSTDTQYF
TGTGCCTGGAGTCACGGGGCGACTAGCACAGATACGCAGTATTTT
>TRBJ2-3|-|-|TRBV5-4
CASSLTYATTDTQYF
TGTGCCAGCAGCTTAACCTATGCAACGACAGATACGCAGTATTTT
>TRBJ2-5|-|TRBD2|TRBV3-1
CATGGETQYF
TGTGCCACGGGGGGGGAGACCCAGTACTTC
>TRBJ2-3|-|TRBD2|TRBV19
CASSIGTSGTDTQYF
TGTGCCAGTAGTATAGGAACTAGCGGGACAGATACGCAGTATTTT
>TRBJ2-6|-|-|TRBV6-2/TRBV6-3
CASSQSSGANVLTF
TGTGCCAGCAGTCAGAGTTCTGGGGCCAACGTCCTGACTTTC